This T cell receptor beta chain originates from a study of blood T cell repertoires in COVID-19. About the research overall: The United States, Italy and Spain provided the acute and convalescent COVID-19 samples. T cells, B-cell-depleted T cells, or PBMCs supplied cDNA or gDNA.

CDR1 is SQVTM and CDR2 is ANQGSEA in the germline V gene. This CDR3 is built from 14 residues. V gave up 4 bases and J gave up 6 bases; unmatched junction bases: 3. This table comes from immunoSEQ multiplex PCR, and its TCRdb copy is limited to in-frame clones, with some not included. The sample shows hundreds of thousands of clones, around nine tenths of them seen only once. Those enrolled, adults aged 18 to 89 years, came from about two dozen US areas. This receptor was identified in a man aged 60 to 69 who had recovered from COVID-19. Specimen: PBMCs or T cells enriched from blood (not recorded which). The chain couples TRBV29-1 to TRBJ2-3, with 14 positions matching TRBD2. CDR3 amino acids: CSVVTSGRDDTQYF. The CDR3 nucleotides read TGCAGCGTTGTGACTAGCGGGAGGGACGATACGCAGTATTTT.